Included here is one TCR beta chain sequence, with context. What it binds is unknown. The data were taken from a study of CD8+ T cells in alopecia areata. Study observations and caveats: Patients displayed less clarity in TCR sharing than mice, a finding possibly related to HLA. Lesional scalp, notably in alopecia totalis/universalis, had clonality above that of normal scalp. Normal skin contains resident alphabeta T cells, and these are also sequenced in scalp samples.

With 3 bases clipped from V and 9 bases from J, the junction kept 5 bases outside the gene matches. Germline V gene data show CDR1 as MNHEY and CDR2 as SVGAGI. The CDR3 is 15 residues long. Extraction and reverse transcription of RNA yielded cDNA as the sequencing template. Assay: immunoSEQ multiplex PCR; the TCRdb copy retains only in-frame clones and omits some. The table has 170,000 or so clones, about 60% seen once. Lesional scalp punch biopsies and peripheral blood came from alopecia areata patients. The sequencing here drew on CD4+ T cells sorted from blood, taken at week 0. This chain connects TRBV6-5 to TRBJ1-6, with 10 bases that match TRBD1. The sequence came from a human donor with alopecia areata. CDR3: CASSYAGQGSSPLHF. In DNA, the CDR3 is TGTGCCAGCAGTTATGCGGGACAGGGGTCTTCACCCCTCCACTTT.